One sample yielded the 30 T cell receptor beta chains listed below, sequenced in a study of blood T cell repertoires in COVID-19. Clones were sequenced by immunoSEQ multiplex PCR, and TCRdb holds only the in-frame ones, with some missing. The table has roughly 500,000 clones, roughly nine tenths seen once; the top ten hold around 7.9%. The source material was PBMCs or T cells enriched from blood (not recorded which). These TCRs come from a woman in her sixties who had recovered from COVID-19.

The chain recombines TRBV5-6 with TRBJ1-2; 10 bases line up with TRBD1. Germline trimming cut 5 bases from V and 10 bases from J; bases unmatched to any gene: 8. CDR1 is SGHDT, CDR2 YYEEEE, per germline. The CDR3 extends over 13 amino acids. This CDR3 is CASRPGTGDAYTF. For the CDR3, the DNA is TGTGCCAGCAGGCCCGGGACAGGGGATGCCTACACCTTC.

This clone has more than one count but fewer than ten. The CDR3 bases are TGCGCCAGCAGCTTGATCGGGAACACTGAAGCTTTCTTT. Translation: CASSLIGNTEAFF. The chain carries TRBV5-1 and TRBJ1-1; D not certain. V was pared by 1 base and J by 1 base, with 5 bases between. The CDR3 covers 13 residues. Germline V gene lookup returns CDR1 SGHRS and CDR2 YFSETQ. The full variable domain, its missing parts supplied by reference TRBV5-1 and TRBJ1-1, is KAGVTQTPRYLIKTRGQQVTLSCSPISGHRSVSWYQQTPGQGLQFLFEYFSETQRNKGNFPGRFSGRQFSNSRSEMNVSTLELGDSALYLCASSLIGNTEAFFGQGTRLTVV.

This chain uses TRBV5-6 with TRBJ1-1; TRBD1 matches at 7 bases. The CDR3 is made up of 16 amino acids. Germline assignment: CDR1 SGHDT and CDR2 YYEEEE. With 1 base clipped from V and 2 bases from J, the junction kept 8 bases outside the gene matches. In nucleotides, the CDR3 is TGTGCCAGCAGCTTGTTAGGGCCAGGGGGAAACACTGAAGCTTTCTTT. Translated, it gives CASSLLGPGGNTEAFF.

This chain links TRBV20-1 with TRBJ2-4; no firm D call. V lost 5 bases, J lost 4 bases, and 6 bases lay in between. CDR3 size: 11 residues. The germline V gene encodes CDR1 DFQATT and CDR2 SNEGSKA (reference sequence). The CDR3 protein is CSAFQKNIQYF. The CDR3 bases are TGCAGTGCTTTTCAAAAAAACATTCAGTACTTC.

The rearrangement uses TRBV11-3 and TRBJ2-5, with a possible D match to TRBD2 (6 bases). The germline gives CDR1 SGHNT, CDR2 YENEEA. The CDR3 has 16 residues. CDR3 nucleotides: TGTGCGACAAAAGGGAAGGGGACGCTCGACGGGGGGACCCAGTACTTC. The encoded protein is CATKGKGTLDGGTQYF.

The chain recombines TRBV24-1 with TRBJ2-2; D uncertain. V lost 3 bases and J lost 10, with 8 bases in between. CDR1 is KGHDR, CDR2 SFDVKD, per germline. CDR3 length equals 12 residues. The CDR3 coding sequence is TGTGCCACCAGTGATGCCCGCGCGGAGCTGTTTTTT. Translated: CATSDARAELFF.

This rearrangement joins TRBV18 to TRBJ1-2; D uncertain. CDR1 and CDR2 (germline): KGHSH, LQKENI. The V end was cut by 2 bases, the J end by 2 bases, with 9 bases between. This CDR3 has 14 amino acids. CDR3: CASSPVDGNYGYTF. CDR3 DNA: TGTGCCAGCTCACCAGTAGACGGGAACTATGGCTACACCTTC.

The rearrangement links TRBV10-2 to TRBJ1-2; 9 bases fit TRBD1. In germline, CDR1 is WSHSY, CDR2 SAAADI. The CDR3 consists of 14 residues. The ends lost 10 bases at V and 3 bases at J; junction bases unmatched: 9. The CDR3 reads CATAGQGGHYGYTF. Written as DNA, the CDR3 is TGCGCCACCGCGGGACAGGGAGGTCACTATGGCTACACCTTC.

The chain links TRBV6-5 to TRBJ1-1, with 11 bases fitting TRBD1. The germline V gene has CDR1 MNHEY and CDR2 SVGAGI. The CDR3 extends over 13 amino acids. With 6 bases clipped from V and 5 bases from J, the junction kept 2 bases outside the gene matches. The chain's CDR3 is CASRDRGLTEAFF. The CDR3 coding sequence is TGTGCCAGCAGGGACAGGGGGCTTACTGAAGCTTTCTTT.

V and J are TRBV6-5 and TRBJ1-1, with D unclear. Trimming stripped 4 bases from V and 5 bases from J, with 14 bases between. Germline CDR1 MNHEY, CDR2 SVGAGI. The CDR3 has 14 residues. The DNA for the CDR3 is TGTGCCAGCAGTTTATTTGGGTCGGGTACTGAAGCTTTCTTT. Protein: CASSLFGSGTEAFF.

The chain carries TRBV11-2 and TRBJ1-1; TRBD1 is a possible D gene (5 bases). The V gene lost 1 base and the J gene lost 3 bases, with 24 bases spanning the gap. The CDR3 loop spans 19 amino acids. CDR1 is SGHAT, CDR2 FQNNGV, per germline. The CDR3, as DNA: TGTGCCAGCAGCTTAGTTGGATTGAGACAGACTCCGGCGGACACTGAAGCTTTCTTT. Its translation: CASSLVGLRQTPADTEAFF.

This chain connects TRBV12-3 or TRBV12-4 to TRBJ1-5; D gene uncertain. The CDR3 has 13 amino acids. Trimming pared 8 bases from V and 0 bases from J, leaving 8 bases between. The CDR3 DNA reads TGTGCCAGCCTACGCGATAGCAATCAGCCCCAGCATTTT. It is translated as CASLRDSNQPQHF.

The CDR3 region has the DNA TGTGCCAGCAGCCAAAAATGGGGGGGCTCTGGAAACACCATATATTTT. It specifies CASSQKWGGSGNTIYF. The chain couples TRBV3-1 (or the pseudogene TRBV3-2) to TRBJ1-3; D possibly corresponds to TRBD1 (5 bases). This CDR3 spans 16 amino acids. Trimming removed 2 bases at V and 0 bases at J, with 11 bases between. CDR1 and CDR2 from the germline V gene are LGHDT and YNNKEL (reference sequence).

This clone has more than one count but fewer than ten. V gene TRBV2 combines with J gene TRBJ1-5; D not resolved. The V gene's germline CDR1 is SNHLY and CDR2 FYNNEI. V was clipped by 7 bases and J by 1 base, with 8 bases between them. The CDR3 is 13 residues long. The DNA of the CDR3 is TGTGCCAGCAATAGGGAGAGCAATCAGCCCCAGCATTTT. Protein sequence: CASNRESNQPQHF.

In its sample, this clone was seen once. The CDR3 here is CASSEDRGPDTQYF. In nucleotides, the CDR3 is TGTGCCAGCAGTGAGGACAGGGGGCCAGATACGCAGTATTTT. The chain couples TRBV25-1 to TRBJ2-3, with 11 bases aligning to TRBD1. Germline trimming cut 3 bases from V and 4 bases from J; bases unmatched to any gene: 0. The CDR3 has 14 residues. The germline V gene has CDR1 MGHDK and CDR2 SYGVNS.

This clone was counted a single time. The V gene is TRBV3-1 (or the pseudogene TRBV3-2), the J gene TRBJ2-2; 15 nucleotides line up with TRBD2. The CDR3 spans 21 residues. J lost 2 bases, V lost 3 bases, and 13 bases had no gene match. Germline CDR1 LGHDT, CDR2 YNNKEL (reference sequence). As DNA, the CDR3 is TGTGCCAGCAGCCAGCGGGTACTAGGACTAGCGGGGGGGCGTAACACCGGGGAGCTGTTTTTT. Translating it yields CASSQRVLGLAGGRNTGELFF.

V is TRBV29-1 and J is TRBJ1-2, with TRBD1 matching 7 bases. CDR1 SQVTM and CDR2 ANQGSEA come from the germline V gene. There are 14 residues in the CDR3. The ends lost 4 bases at V and 2 bases at J; junction bases unmatched: 7. The CDR3: CSVAEGAGNYGYTF. CDR3 DNA: TGCAGCGTTGCTGAGGGGGCTGGCAACTATGGCTACACCTTC.

V and J are TRBV23-1 and TRBJ2-1, with TRBD2 identical over 14 bases. TRBV23-1 is labeled an ORF, and its function is uncertain. V dropped 0 bases and J dropped 10; count of bases not matched to a gene: 11. The CDR3 extends over 18 amino acids. Here the CDR3 DNA reads TGCGCCAGCAGTCAATCAGCGACTAGCGGGGGGGCGAGGAAGGAGCAGTTCTTC. This sequence encodes CASSQSATSGGARKEQFF.

This clone was recorded once. V usage is TRBV3-1 (or the pseudogene TRBV3-2) and J usage is TRBJ1-2, with D possibly matching TRBD1 (6 bases). The germline V and J ends were trimmed by 5 bases and 3 bases, with 16 bases remaining between them. Germline CDR1 and CDR2: LGHDT and YNNKEL (reference sequence). The length of the CDR3 is 15 residues. The CDR3 is CASSSGAGGHYGYTF. The CDR3, as DNA: TGTGCCAGCAGCTCAGGGGCGGGGGGCCACTATGGCTACACCTTC.

The rearrangement joins TRBV6-5 to TRBJ1-2; a weak D match, TRBD1 (5 bases). V dropped 8 bases and J dropped 2 bases, with 9 bases sitting between them. The length of the CDR3 is 12 residues. Germline V lookup: CDR1 MNHEY, CDR2 SVGAGI. Here the CDR3 reads CASGASNYGYTF. The CDR3 coding sequence is TGTGCCAGCGGGGCGTCAAACTATGGCTACACCTTC.

The gene calls are TRBV5-1 and TRBJ2-5, with TRBD1 matching 7 bases. CDR1 and CDR2 from the germline V gene are SGHRS and YFSETQ. The CDR3 consists of 16 residues. J was trimmed by 7 bases and V by 4 bases; bases with no gene match: 16. CDR3 nucleotide sequence: TGCGCCAGCAGCGCGACAGGGCTGGGACAAATTCGGACCCAGTACTTC. Its protein is CASSATGLGQIRTQYF.

The rearrangement links TRBV9 to TRBJ2-3; 9 bases agree with TRBD2. CDR1 SGDLS and CDR2 YYNGEE come from the germline V gene. Trimming removed 0 bases from V and 4 bases from J; junction bases left unmatched: 3. CDR3 length: 15 amino acids. The chain's CDR3 is CASSVVAGESDTQYF. In DNA, the CDR3 is TGTGCCAGCAGCGTAGTAGCGGGGGAGTCAGATACGCAGTATTTT.

This clone was counted a single time. The gene calls are TRBV18 and TRBJ2-1; the D gene is possibly TRBD2 (5 bases). The V end was cut by 8 bases, the J end by 3 bases, with 14 bases between. Germline V gene lookup returns CDR1 KGHSH and CDR2 LQKENI. The CDR3 contains 14 residues. The CDR3 DNA follows: TGTGCCAGCGCCCACCGTGAGGGCTACAATGAGCAGTTCTTC. This encodes CASAHREGYNEQFF.

This chain links TRBV18 with TRBJ1-2, with TRBD1 as a possible D gene (6 bases). CDR1 is KGHSH, CDR2 LQKENI, per germline. Trimming stripped 3 bases from V and 6 bases from J, with 14 bases between. The length of the CDR3 is 14 residues. The CDR3: CASSPGAGGNGYTF. CDR3 in DNA: TGTGCCAGCTCACCGGGGGCCGGGGGGAATGGCTACACCTTC.

The V gene is TRBV9, the J gene TRBJ1-3; 10 bases match TRBD1. CDR1 is SGDLS and CDR2 is YYNGEE in the germline V gene. With 4 bases clipped from V and 0 bases from J, the junction kept 10 bases outside the gene matches. The CDR3 runs to 18 residues. The CDR3 sequence is CASSPRQGASSSGNTIYF. CDR3 nucleotide sequence: TGTGCCAGCAGCCCCCGACAGGGGGCCTCTAGCTCTGGAAACACCATATATTTT. Drawing the rest from reference TRBV9 and TRBJ1-3, the complete variable domain is DSGVTQTPKHLITATGQRVTLRCSPRSGDLSVYWYQQSLDQGLQFLIQYYNGEERAKGNILERFSAQQFPDLHSELNLSSLELGDSALYFCASSPRQGASSSGNTIYFGEGSWLTVV.

With respect to this clone: This CDR3 is also generated by other DNA sequences in the sample. CDR3 region: CASSIRRGQETQYF. CDR3 DNA sequence: TGTGCCAGTAGTATACGCAGGGGACAAGAGACCCAGTACTTC. The chain uses TRBV19 and TRBJ2-5, with D maybe TRBD1 (6 bases). The CDR3 is 14 amino acids. Trimming cost V 2 bases and J 2 bases, with 9 bases left between them. The germline gives CDR1 LNHDA, CDR2 SQIVND (reference sequence).

This sequence joins TRBV27 and TRBJ2-7; 8 nucleotides line up with TRBD1. This CDR3 has 15 residues. V dropped 3 bases and J dropped 6; count of bases not matched to a gene: 10. Germline CDR1 reads MNHEY; CDR2 reads SMNVEV (reference sequence). CDR3 amino acids: CASSFDRGLLSEQYF. CDR3 in DNA: TGTGCCAGCAGTTTCGACAGGGGATTATTGAGCGAGCAGTACTTC.

The chain combines TRBV2 with TRBJ2-1; weak D call: TRBD2 (5 bases). Looked up from germline, CDR1 is SNHLY and CDR2 is FYNNEI. The CDR3 contains 14 residues. V lost 8 bases and J 7 bases, leaving 18 bases between the germline ends. CDR3 DNA sequence: TGTGCCAGCGGTCTCGCCGGAGGCAGGAATGAGCAGTTCTTC. This gives the protein CASGLAGGRNEQFF. Together with reference TRBV2 and TRBJ2-1, the CDR3 gives the full variable domain: EPEVTQTPSHQVTQMGQEVILRCVPISNHLYFYWYRQILGQKVEFLVSFYNNEISEKSEIFDDQFSVERPDGSNFTLKIRSTKLEDSAMYFCASGLAGGRNEQFFGPGTRLTVL.

This clone showed up just once. The chain recombines TRBV3-1 (or the pseudogene TRBV3-2) with TRBJ2-2; no clear D. Trimming took off 4 bases at V and 7 bases at J, with 13 bases between the two ends. Per the germline V gene, CDR1 is LGHDT and CDR2 is YNNKEL (reference sequence). The CDR3 consists of 14 residues. The CDR3 sequence: CASSPLSRGGELFF. DNA for the CDR3: TGTGCCAGCAGCCCCCTCTCCCGCGGCGGGGAGCTGTTTTTT.

The chain uses TRBV2 and TRBJ1-5; the D is unclear. V dropped 4 bases and J dropped 7 bases, with 11 bases sitting between them. The V gene's germline CDR1 is SNHLY and CDR2 FYNNEI. This CDR3 is 13 amino acids long. Written as DNA, the CDR3 is TGTGCCAGCAGTGTAGAGGGAATACAGCCCCAGCATTTT. Translating gives CASSVEGIQPQHF. The variable domain in full, completed from reference TRBV2 and TRBJ1-5, reads EPEVTQTPSHQVTQMGQEVILRCVPISNHLYFYWYRQILGQKVEFLVSFYNNEISEKSEIFDDQFSVERPDGSNFTLKIRSTKLEDSAMYFCASSVEGIQPQHFGDGTRLSIL.